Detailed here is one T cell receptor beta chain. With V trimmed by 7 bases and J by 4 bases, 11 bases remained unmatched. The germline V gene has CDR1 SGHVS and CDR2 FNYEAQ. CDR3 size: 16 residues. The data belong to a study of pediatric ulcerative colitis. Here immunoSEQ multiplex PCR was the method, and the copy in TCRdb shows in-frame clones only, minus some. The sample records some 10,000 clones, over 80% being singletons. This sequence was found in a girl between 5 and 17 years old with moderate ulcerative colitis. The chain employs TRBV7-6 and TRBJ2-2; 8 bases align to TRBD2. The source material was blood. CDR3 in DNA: TGTGCCAGCATCCAAAACAGCGGGGGTGTCACCGGGGAGCTGTTTTTT. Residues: CASIQNSGGVTGELFF.